Following are 27 T cell receptor beta chains from one sample sequenced in a study of cytomegalovirus exposure and HLA in healthy donors. The assay was immunoSEQ multiplex PCR, and TCRdb's table has in-frame clones only and misses some. The table lists about 95,000 clones, 85% of them singletons, with approximately 20% in the top ten. The specimen sequenced was PBMCs. These receptors all stem from a man aged 18 to 30 in good health and CMV-seropositive.

The chain links TRBV9 to TRBJ1-4; TRBD1 is a possible D gene (5 bases). V lost 3 bases, J lost 8 bases, and 11 bases lay in between. Germline CDR1 and CDR2: SGDLS and YYNGEE. The length of the CDR3 is 13 residues. The CDR3 region has the DNA TGTGCCAGCAGCGCGGGGGTGGCAGAAAAACTGTTTTTT. Residues: CASSAGVAEKLFF.

The chain links TRBV5-4 to TRBJ2-7, with a tentative D call TRBD2 (7 bases). V was shortened by 4 bases and J by 7 bases, with 18 bases between the two germline ends. The germline V gene has CDR1 SGHNT and CDR2 YYREEE (reference sequence). The CDR3 contains 14 residues. The DNA for the CDR3 is TGTGCCAGCAGCAGGGAGGGGGGGGGTTGGGAGCAGTACTTC. Translated: CASSREGGGWEQYF. Complete variable domain (other parts from reference TRBV5-4 and TRBJ2-7): ETGVTQSPTHLIKTRGQQVTLRCSSQSGHNTVSWYQQALGQGPQFIFQYYREEENGRGNFPPRFSGLQFPNYSSELNVNALELDDSALYLCASSREGGGWEQYFGPGTRLTVT.

This clone was recorded once. This sequence joins TRBV11-2 and TRBJ2-1, with 10 bases lining up with TRBD1. J lost 2 bases, V lost 7 bases, and 5 bases had no gene match. This CDR3 region has 15 residues. Germline V gene data show CDR1 as SGHAT and CDR2 as FQNNGV. The CDR3 nucleotides are TGTGCCAGCATCACCGGGACAGGGGCCTACAATGAGCAGTTCTTC. Amino acid sequence: CASITGTGAYNEQFF.

The chain employs TRBV5-1 and TRBJ2-7; 8 bases fit TRBD1. V shed 4 bases, J shed 3 bases, and the junction held 6 bases outside the gene matches. CDR3 size: 14 residues. CDR1 is SGHRS, CDR2 YFSETQ, per germline. The CDR3 loop reads CASSPWTGNYEQYF. CDR3 DNA: TGCGCCAGCAGCCCCTGGACAGGGAACTACGAGCAGTACTTC.

This rearrangement joins TRBV19 to TRBJ2-5; tentatively, D is TRBD1 (6 bases). The CDR3 covers 13 residues. CDR1 and CDR2 from the germline V gene are LNHDA and SQIVND (reference sequence). The germline V and J ends were trimmed by 6 bases and 5 bases, with 13 bases remaining between them. CDR3: CASSLDSGETQYF. The CDR3 DNA reads as TGTGCCAGTAGCTTGGACAGTGGGGAGACCCAGTACTTC.

This clone was picked up a small number of times. V gene TRBV11-2 combines with J gene TRBJ1-2; D call uncertain. Germline lookup yields CDR1 SGHAT and CDR2 FQNNGV. The CDR3 runs 17 residues. The V and J ends lost 5 bases and 0 bases respectively, with 19 bases between them. CDR3 coding DNA: TGTGCCAGCAGCCCATTGGGCCAACTCATCGCTAACTATGGCTACACCTTC. Its translation: CASSPLGQLIANYGYTF.

J is TRBJ1-2 and V is TRBV4-1, with D unclear. V was cut by 0 bases and J by 2 bases, with 7 bases left in between. The CDR3 length is 14 residues. Germline lookup yields CDR1 MGHRA and CDR2 YSYEKL. The CDR3 DNA follows: TGCGCCAGCAGCCAAGATAACAGAAACTATGGCTACACCTTC. Its protein is CASSQDNRNYGYTF.

The rearrangement uses TRBV2 and TRBJ2-1; TRBD2 is a possible D gene (7 bases). V gave up 2 bases and J gave up 3 bases, with 11 bases separating them. CDR3 length equals 15 residues. Looked up from germline, CDR1 is SNHLY and CDR2 is FYNNEI. This chain's CDR3 is CASSETGGYYNEQFF. The CDR3 coding sequence is TGTGCCAGCAGTGAAACGGGGGGCTACTACAATGAGCAGTTCTTC.

The V and J genes are TRBV9 and TRBJ1-5; D might be TRBD1 (5 bases). Germline V gives CDR1 SGDLS, CDR2 YYNGEE. V was shortened by 3 bases and J by 1 base, with 11 bases between the two germline ends. The CDR3 spans 15 residues. CDR3 residues: CASSASGRSNQPQHF. CDR3 bases: TGTGCCAGCAGCGCCTCAGGGAGGAGCAATCAGCCCCAGCATTTT. The variable domain in full, with the rest retrieved from reference TRBV9 and TRBJ1-5, is DSGVTQTPKHLITATGQRVTLRCSPRSGDLSVYWYQQSLDQGLQFLIQYYNGEERAKGNILERFSAQQFPDLHSELNLSSLELGDSALYFCASSASGRSNQPQHFGDGTRLSIL.

The chain uses TRBV6-1 and TRBJ1-5; maybe TRBD1 (5 bases). This CDR3 region has 12 residues. V gave up 6 bases and J gave up 6 bases, with 9 bases separating them. CDR1 is MNHNS and CDR2 is SASEGT in the germline V gene. The CDR3 here is CASRDTVQPQHF. The CDR3 DNA is TGTGCCAGCAGGGACACGGTTCAGCCCCAGCATTTT.

This clone was found once. V and J are TRBV19 and TRBJ2-1; 16 nucleotides agree with TRBD2. This CDR3 comprises 16 residues. Germline lookup yields CDR1 LNHDA and CDR2 SQIVND (reference sequence). Germline trimming cut 8 bases from V and 8 bases from J; bases unmatched to any gene: 9. CDR3 sequence reads: CASGGTSGRGIYEQFF. The DNA for the CDR3 is TGTGCCAGTGGGGGGACTAGCGGGAGGGGTATATATGAGCAGTTCTTC.

The rearrangement links TRBV15 to TRBJ2-7, with a possible D match to TRBD2 (6 bases). This CDR3 region has 14 residues. V lost 0 bases and J lost 6, with 12 bases in between. Germline CDR1 reads LNHNV; CDR2 reads YYDKDF (reference sequence). The CDR3 loop reads CATSRDLAGTEQYV. The DNA for the CDR3 is TGTGCCACCAGCAGAGATCTGGCGGGAACCGAGCAGTACGTC.

J is TRBJ1-5 and V is TRBV19, with 9 bases that match TRBD1. Per germline, CDR1 LNHDA and CDR2 SQIVND (reference sequence). V was clipped by 6 bases and J by 1 base; unmatched bases: 4. This CDR3 region has 15 residues. The CDR3 DNA reads as TGTGCCAGTAGCGGGACAGGGTTGAGCAATCAGCCCCAGCATTTT. This translates into CASSGTGLSNQPQHF.

V is TRBV5-1 and J is TRBJ1-2; D is undetermined. Looked up from germline, CDR1 is SGHRS and CDR2 is YFSETQ. V lost 0 bases and J lost 5, with 20 bases in between. The CDR3 sequence is 17 residues long. The CDR3 nucleotides are TGCGCCAGCAGCTTGGGTGCATCAAATCCCGGTCGGTATGGCTACACCTTC. This translates into CASSLGASNPGRYGYTF. Using reference TRBV5-1 and TRBJ1-2 for the parts outside the CDR3, the full variable domain is KAGVTQTPRYLIKTRGQQVTLSCSPISGHRSVSWYQQTPGQGLQFLFEYFSETQRNKGNFPGRFSGRQFSNSRSEMNVSTLELGDSALYLCASSLGASNPGRYGYTFGSGTRLTVV.

The V call is TRBV5-1, the J call TRBJ2-7; weak D call: TRBD1 (6 bases). The CDR3 length is 15 residues. With 4 bases removed from V and 4 bases from J, the gap between germline ends came to 18 bases. Germline lookup yields CDR1 SGHRS and CDR2 YFSETQ. CDR3 sequence reads: CASSIRQAPPYEQYF. As DNA, the CDR3 is TGCGCCAGCAGCATCCGACAGGCGCCACCGTACGAGCAGTACTTC. Full variable domain (remainder filled in from reference TRBV5-1 and TRBJ2-7): KAGVTQTPRYLIKTRGQQVTLSCSPISGHRSVSWYQQTPGQGLQFLFEYFSETQRNKGNFPGRFSGRQFSNSRSEMNVSTLELGDSALYLCASSIRQAPPYEQYFGPGTRLTVT.

Turning to this clone: The same CDR3 is also encoded by other DNA sequences in this sample. V gene TRBV6-5 combines with J gene TRBJ2-7, with TRBD2 as a possible D gene (6 bases). Germline V CDR1 and CDR2: MNHEY, SVGAGI. The CDR3 loop spans 14 amino acids. Trimming left V 2 bases short and J 3 bases short, with 11 bases between. The CDR3 here is CASSYSSGSYEQYF. Written as DNA, the CDR3 is TGTGCCAGCAGTTACAGTAGCGGCAGCTACGAGCAGTACTTC.

This clone occurred once. V and J are TRBV10-2 and TRBJ2-7; no reliable D call. V lost 3 bases and J lost 4, with 10 bases in between. The CDR3 loop spans 13 amino acids. Looked up from germline, CDR1 is WSHSY and CDR2 is SAAADI. For the CDR3, the DNA is TGCGCCAGCAGTGACAGTACTAATTACGAGCAGTACTTC. Its translation is CASSDSTNYEQYF.

This clone has just one count. The rearrangement uses TRBV2 and TRBJ2-7; the D gene is possibly TRBD2 (10 bases). The CDR3 loop spans 22 amino acids. V was trimmed by 8 bases and J by 5 bases, leaving 43 bases between them. Germline assignment: CDR1 SNHLY and CDR2 FYNNEI. The CDR3 nucleotides read TGTGCCAGCGACCCTCTGCCCGACAGGGGGGCTAGCGGGAGAGGTCGGTGGAACGAGCAGTACTTC. Its protein is CASDPLPDRGASGRGRWNEQYF.

This clone was seen just once. V is TRBV6-5 and J is TRBJ1-4; the match to TRBD1 covers 8 bases. V lost 5 bases, J lost 11 bases, and 13 bases stayed unmatched. In germline, CDR1 is MNHEY, CDR2 SVGAGI. The CDR3 extends over 15 amino acids. As DNA, the CDR3 is TGTGCCAGCAGTCTAGCGGGGACAGGAGTAGGTAAACTGTTTTTT. Translation: CASSLAGTGVGKLFF.

The chain carries TRBV7-9 and TRBJ2-3; 11 nucleotides agree with TRBD1. This CDR3 region has 18 residues. J lost 4 bases, V lost 5 bases, and 14 bases had no gene match. CDR1 is SEHNR, CDR2 FQNEAQ, per germline (reference sequence). For the CDR3, the DNA is TGTGCCAGCAGCCCGAGACGAGGACAGGGGGCCGCGGCAGATACGCAGTATTTT. Protein: CASSPRRGQGAAADTQYF.

This chain links TRBV4-2 with TRBJ1-1, with 8 bases fitting TRBD1. The germline V gene has CDR1 LGHNA and CDR2 YNFKEQ. V shed 4 bases, J shed 9 bases, and the junction held 7 bases outside the gene matches. This CDR3 contains 13 residues. CDR3 DNA sequence: TGTGCCAGCAGCCCAACCGGACAGGGTAAAGCTTTCTTT. Translating gives CASSPTGQGKAFF.

By share, this clone counts as medium-sized. The V gene is TRBV18, the J gene TRBJ2-7, with 9 bases identical to TRBD1. This CDR3 spans 15 amino acids. Germline CDR1 KGHSH, CDR2 LQKENI. V was pared by 3 bases and J by 5 bases, with 8 bases of the junction left unmatched. DNA for the CDR3: TGTGCCAGCTCACCCGAACAGGGGGCGGCCAACGAGCAGTACTTC. Translation: CASSPEQGAANEQYF.

The chain uses TRBV15 and TRBJ2-5, with no clear D. Trimming removed 0 bases from V and 5 bases from J, with 7 bases in between. This CDR3 has 13 amino acids. Germline values: CDR1 LNHNV, CDR2 YYDKDF (reference sequence). In DNA, the CDR3 is TGTGCCACCAGCAGAGATCTACCGGAGACCCAGTACTTC. Protein: CATSRDLPETQYF. The whole variable domain, remainder taken from reference TRBV15 and TRBJ2-5, is DAMVIQNPRYQVTQFGKPVTLSCSQTLNHNVMYWYQQKSSQAPKLLFHYYDKDFNNEADTPDNFQSRRPNTSFCFLDIRSPGLGDTAMYLCATSRDLPETQYFGPGTRLLVL.

The count of this clone is one. The chain joins TRBV5-4 to TRBJ1-4; D not resolved. Deletions cut 2 bases from V and 7 bases from J, with 9 bases between. In germline, CDR1 is SGHNT, CDR2 YYREEE (reference sequence). The CDR3 consists of 13 residues. The CDR3 nucleotides are TGTGCCAGCAGCTTAAGTGGCGGTGAAAAACTGTTTTTT. Protein product: CASSLSGGEKLFF.

Of note for this clone: Within the sample, other DNA sequences also encode this same CDR3. This sequence joins TRBV9 and TRBJ2-3; a weak D match, TRBD1 (5 bases). The germline V gene encodes CDR1 SGDLS and CDR2 YYNGEE. Trimming removed 0 bases at V and 0 bases at J, with 5 bases between. This CDR3 is built from 14 residues. CDR3 protein: CASSVDRSTDTQYF. The DNA for the CDR3 is TGTGCCAGCAGCGTAGACAGGAGCACAGATACGCAGTATTTT.

The CDR3 region is CASSNLNTEAFF. The CDR3, as DNA: TGTGCCAGCAGCAATCTTAACACTGAAGCTTTCTTT. The V and J genes are TRBV7-9 and TRBJ1-1; D remains unclear. Trimming shortened V by 5 bases and J by 2 bases, and 6 bases separated the two germline ends. CDR3 length: 12 amino acids. From germline, CDR1 is SEHNR and CDR2 FQNEAQ (reference sequence). Full variable domain (missing parts from reference TRBV7-9 and TRBJ1-1): DTGVSQNPRHKITKRGQNVTFRCDPISEHNRLYWYRQTLGQGPEFLTYFQNEAQLEKSRLLSDRFSAERPKGSFSTLEIQRTEQGDSAMYLCASSNLNTEAFFGQGTRLTVV.

The V gene is TRBV6-5, the J gene TRBJ1-1, with D hard to call. Germline values: CDR1 MNHEY, CDR2 SVGAGI. CDR3 size: 14 residues. Trimming stripped 2 bases from V and 2 bases from J, with 9 bases between. The CDR3 reads CASSYGQINTEAFF. The CDR3 region has the DNA TGTGCCAGCAGTTACGGTCAGATAAACACTGAAGCTTTCTTT.